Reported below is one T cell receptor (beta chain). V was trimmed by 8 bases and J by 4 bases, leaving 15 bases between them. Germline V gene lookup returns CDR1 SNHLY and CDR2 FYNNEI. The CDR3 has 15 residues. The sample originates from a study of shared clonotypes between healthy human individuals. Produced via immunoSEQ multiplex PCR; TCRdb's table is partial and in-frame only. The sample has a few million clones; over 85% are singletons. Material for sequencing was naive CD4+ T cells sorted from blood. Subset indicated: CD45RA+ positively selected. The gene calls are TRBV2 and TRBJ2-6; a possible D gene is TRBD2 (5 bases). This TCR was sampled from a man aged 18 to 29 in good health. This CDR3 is CASEPGRAGANVLTF. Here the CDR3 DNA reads TGTGCCAGCGAACCGGGAAGGGCAGGGGCCAACGTCCTGACTTTC.